This TCR beta chain was sequenced during a study of Ad26.COV2.S vaccination and SARS-CoV-2 variants. The treatment was: approximately 18 received Ad26.COV2.S at low or high dose, single or two shots; a few received placebo; per-sample allocation not given. The investigators took samples on day 63 after the first vaccine or placebo injection. V trimming: 2 bases; J trimming: 4 bases; junction bases outside the gene matches: 23. The CDR3 consists of 22 residues. CDR1 LGHDT and CDR2 YNNKEL come from the germline V gene (reference sequence). Clones were read by immunoSEQ multiplex PCR, and TCRdb kept only the in-frame ones, dropping some. The data contain over 400,000 clones, about 90% of them seen just once; the ten biggest clones take up roughly 3.9%.

The chain recombines TRBV3-1 (or the pseudogene TRBV3-2) with TRBJ2-1, with TRBD2 matching over 10 bases. The source of this sequence is a person between 18 and 65 years old who received the Ad26.COV2.S COVID-19 vaccine or a placebo. This specimen was peripheral blood, taken in a trial of Ad26.COV2.S vaccine versus placebo. The CDR3: CASSQPLEDRLAGTTIYNEQFF. CDR3 sequence (DNA): TGTGCCAGCAGCCAACCGTTAGAGGATCGACTAGCGGGCACCACAATTTACAATGAGCAGTTCTTC.